This T cell receptor beta chain was sequenced during a study of T cell responses to AZD1222 COVID-19 vaccine. Germline trimming cut 4 bases from V and 2 bases from J; bases unmatched to any gene: 8. Germline-derived CDR1 and CDR2 are SGHAT and FQNNGV. The CDR3 totals 16 residues. Profiling relied on immunoSEQ multiplex PCR, and the TCRdb table lists in-frame clones only, not all of them. The sample lists approximately 170,000 clones, roughly 94% seen once, with about 4.6% in the top ten. This material consisted of peripheral blood, taken 28 days after the second AZD1222 dose. This receptor was taken from an adult who received the AZD1222 COVID-19 vaccine. This sequence joins TRBV11-2 and TRBJ2-3; 8 positions agree with TRBD2. The CDR3 region has the DNA TGTGCCAGCAGCTCCGAGACTAGCGTCTTCACAGATACGCAGTATTTT. Translated: CASSSETSVFTDTQYF.